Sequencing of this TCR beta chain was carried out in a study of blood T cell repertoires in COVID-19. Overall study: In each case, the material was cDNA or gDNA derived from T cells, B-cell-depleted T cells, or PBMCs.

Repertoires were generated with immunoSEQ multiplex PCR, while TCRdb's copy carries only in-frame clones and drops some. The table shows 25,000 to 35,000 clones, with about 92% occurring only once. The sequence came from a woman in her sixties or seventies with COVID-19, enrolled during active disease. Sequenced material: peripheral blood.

This chain's CDR3 is CSVAQGDGYTF. The CDR3 region has the DNA TGCAGCGTTGCTCAGGGGGATGGCTACACCTTC. The V and J genes are TRBV29-1 and TRBJ1-2; the match to TRBD1 covers 7 bases. After removal of 4 bases from V and 6 bases from J, the junction contained 2 bases not matched to a gene. The germline CDR1 and CDR2 sequences are SQVTM and ANQGSEA. This CDR3 spans 11 amino acids.